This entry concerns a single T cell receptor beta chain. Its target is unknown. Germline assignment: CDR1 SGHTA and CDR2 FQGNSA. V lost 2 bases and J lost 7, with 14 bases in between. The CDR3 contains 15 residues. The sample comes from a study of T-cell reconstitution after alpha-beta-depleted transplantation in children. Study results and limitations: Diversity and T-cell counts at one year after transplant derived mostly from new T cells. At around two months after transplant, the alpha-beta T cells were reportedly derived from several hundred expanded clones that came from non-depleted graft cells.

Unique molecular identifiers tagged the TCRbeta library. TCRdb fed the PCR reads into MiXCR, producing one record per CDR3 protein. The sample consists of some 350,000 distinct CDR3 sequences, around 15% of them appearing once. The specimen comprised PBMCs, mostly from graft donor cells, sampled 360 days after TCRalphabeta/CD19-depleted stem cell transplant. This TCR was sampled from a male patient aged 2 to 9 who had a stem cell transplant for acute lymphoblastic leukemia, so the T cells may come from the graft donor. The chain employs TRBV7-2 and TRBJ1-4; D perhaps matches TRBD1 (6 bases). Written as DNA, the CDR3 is TGTGCCAGCAGCTTAAACAGGGCGCGTGCTGAAAAACTGTTTTTT. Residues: CASSLNRARAEKLFF.